The sequence of this T cell receptor beta chain was determined in a study of T-cell memory formation after mild COVID-19. Looking at the study overall: Largely, TCR clusters stayed within a single donor.

Broader study findings: Shrinking CD4+ clones resided mostly in CM and EM, and CD8+ ones in EMRA.

Amplification by 5'RACE using constant-segment primers produced TCR alpha and TCR beta cDNA libraries that carried sample barcodes and UMIs. TCRdb re-analysed the 5' RACE reads in MiXCR, keeping a single row per CDR3 protein. The table records roughly 350,000 distinct CDR3 sequences, about an eighth of them present only once. Trimming took 8 bases from V and 0 from J, leaving 8 bases between them. The CDR3 has 13 amino acids. Germline loops: CDR1 SNHLY, CDR2 FYNNEI. Note on this clonotype: Its antigen is currently unknown.

This chain joins TRBV2 and TRBJ1-5; D gene unclear. This TCR derives from a man between 18 and 35 years old who had mild COVID-19 (a few samples of this study predate the infection). Cell type and time point are not known. The sequenced material came from PBMCs or a T cell subset sorted from them (not recorded which). The CDR3 nucleotides are TGTGCCAGCGTATATTATAGCAATCAGCCCCAGCATTTT. Its translation: CASVYYSNQPQHF.